This T cell receptor (beta chain) appears in the sequencing data of a study of graft-versus-host responses after intestinal transplantation. The repertoire was sequenced with immunoSEQ multiplex PCR; TCRdb's copy has only in-frame clones and lacks some. The sample holds about 120,000 clones, about 93% seen once. This clone was found a few times. The antigen is unknown. Findings and limits, study-wide: Recipient marrow held GvH clones, some first seen in ileum or blood.

This clonotype originated in a human donor who received an intestinal transplant. This specimen was unstimulated CD4+ T cells sorted from spleen or lymph node cells, taken before intestinal transplant.

Here the CDR3 DNA reads TGTGCCAGTCGTGGCTCGTACACTGAAGCTTTCTTT. It codes for CASRGSYTEAFF. The chain uses TRBV27 and TRBJ1-1; D unresolved. The CDR3 contains 12 residues. V was cut by 9 bases and J by 3 bases, with 11 bases left in between. Germline loops: CDR1 MNHEY, CDR2 SMNVEV (reference sequence).